This T cell receptor beta chain is drawn from a study of cytomegalovirus exposure and HLA in healthy donors. General observations from the study: A later analysis linked a missense variant in DCLRE1C to the trimming of TCR beta V and J genes. It was taken for granted in presence/absence analyses that sequencing depth across donors was roughly uniform.

Concerning this clone itself: As yet, its antigen is unknown.

J gave up 3 bases and V 4 bases, and 3 bases lay outside the gene matches. Germline V CDR1 and CDR2: SNHLY, FYNNEI. The CDR3 loop spans 14 amino acids. Primers: 60 Vbeta forward and 13 Jbeta reverse. TCRdb's table, derived via immunoSEQ multiplex PCR, lists solely in-frame clones and lacks some. The data contain under 300,000 clones, about 81% of them singletons. Healthy individuals who donated bone marrow served as the donors. This TCR was recovered from a woman aged 55-70 years in good health and CMV-seropositive. V usage is TRBV2 and J usage is TRBJ1-5; TRBD1 aligns across 7 bases. The sequenced material came from PBMCs. CDR3 residues: CASSVQGNNQPQHF. CDR3 coding DNA: TGTGCCAGCAGTGTACAGGGGAACAATCAGCCCCAGCATTTT.